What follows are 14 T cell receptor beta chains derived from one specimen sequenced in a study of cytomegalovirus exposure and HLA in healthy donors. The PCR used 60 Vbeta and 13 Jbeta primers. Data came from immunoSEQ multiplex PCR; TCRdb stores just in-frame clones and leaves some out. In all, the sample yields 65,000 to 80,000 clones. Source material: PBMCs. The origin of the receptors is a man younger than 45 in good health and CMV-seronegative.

CDR3 residues: CASSANLGDRGREQYF. CDR3 DNA: TGTGCCAGCAGCGCCAACCTTGGGGACAGGGGGCGCGAGCAGTACTTC. The rearrangement uses TRBV9 and TRBJ2-7, with 12 nucleotides matching TRBD1. Germline lookup yields CDR1 SGDLS and CDR2 YYNGEE. The ends lost 3 bases at V and 6 bases at J; junction bases unmatched: 10. The CDR3 spans 16 residues.

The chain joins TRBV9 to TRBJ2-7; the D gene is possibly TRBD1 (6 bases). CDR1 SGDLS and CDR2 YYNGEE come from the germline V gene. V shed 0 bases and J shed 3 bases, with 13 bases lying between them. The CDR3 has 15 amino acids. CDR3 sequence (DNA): TGTGCCAGCAGCGTAGGGGGACAACGAGGCTACGAGCAGTACTTC. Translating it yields CASSVGGQRGYEQYF.

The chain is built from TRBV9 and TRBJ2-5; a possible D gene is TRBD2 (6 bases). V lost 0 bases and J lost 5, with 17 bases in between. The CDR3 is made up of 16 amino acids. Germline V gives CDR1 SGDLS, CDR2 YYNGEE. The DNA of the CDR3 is TGTGCCAGCAGCGTAGCTTTGGCGGGGTCCTGGGAGACCCAGTACTTC. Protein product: CASSVALAGSWETQYF. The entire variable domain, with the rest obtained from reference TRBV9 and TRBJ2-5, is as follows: DSGVTQTPKHLITATGQRVTLRCSPRSGDLSVYWYQQSLDQGLQFLIQYYNGEERAKGNILERFSAQQFPDLHSELNLSSLELGDSALYFCASSVALAGSWETQYFGPGTRLLVL.

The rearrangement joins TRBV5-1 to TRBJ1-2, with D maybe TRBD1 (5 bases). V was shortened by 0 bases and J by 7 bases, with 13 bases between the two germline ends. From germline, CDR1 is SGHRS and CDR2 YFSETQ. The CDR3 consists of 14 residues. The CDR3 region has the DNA TGCGCCAGCAGCTTGGCCGCAGGGCGGGGTGGCTACACCTTC. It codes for CASSLAAGRGGYTF.

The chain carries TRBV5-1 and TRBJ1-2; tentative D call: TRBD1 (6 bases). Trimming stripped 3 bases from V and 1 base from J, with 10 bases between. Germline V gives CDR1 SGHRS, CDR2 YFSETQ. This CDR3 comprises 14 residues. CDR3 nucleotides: TGCGCCAGCAGCTCGGACAGTTATAACTATGGCTACACCTTC. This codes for CASSSDSYNYGYTF.

DNA of the CDR3: TGTGCCAGTAGTGTCGGACAGGGCGGGAGTACTGAAGCTTTCTTT. Encoded protein: CASSVGQGGSTEAFF. The gene calls are TRBV19 and TRBJ1-1; TRBD1 matches at 8 bases. Germline CDR1 is LNHDA and CDR2 is SQIVND (reference sequence). CDR3 length: 15 amino acids. The ends lost 5 bases at V and 5 bases at J; junction bases unmatched: 10. Using reference TRBV19 and TRBJ1-1 for the parts outside the CDR3, the full variable domain is DGGITQSPKYLFRKEGQNVTLSCEQNLNHDAMYWYRQDPGQGLRLIYYSQIVNDFQKGDIAEGYSVSREKKESFPLTVTSAQKNPTAFYLCASSVGQGGSTEAFFGQGTRLTVV.

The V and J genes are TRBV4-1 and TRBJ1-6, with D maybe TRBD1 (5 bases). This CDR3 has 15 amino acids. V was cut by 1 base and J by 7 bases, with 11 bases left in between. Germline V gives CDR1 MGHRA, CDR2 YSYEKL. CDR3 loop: CASSQGDGRNSPLHF. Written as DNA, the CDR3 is TGCGCCAGCAGCCAAGGGGACGGGAGAAATTCACCCCTCCACTTT.

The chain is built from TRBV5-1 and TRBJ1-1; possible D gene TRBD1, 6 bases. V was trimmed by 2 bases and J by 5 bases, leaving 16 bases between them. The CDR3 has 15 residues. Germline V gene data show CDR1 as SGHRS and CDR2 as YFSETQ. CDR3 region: CASSFVTGRGTEAFF. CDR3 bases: TGCGCCAGCAGCTTTGTCACAGGGAGGGGGACTGAAGCTTTCTTT.

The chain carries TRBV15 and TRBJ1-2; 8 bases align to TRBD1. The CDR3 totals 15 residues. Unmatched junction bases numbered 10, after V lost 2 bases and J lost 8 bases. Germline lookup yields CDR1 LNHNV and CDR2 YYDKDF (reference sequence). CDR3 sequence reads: CATSRPGQGHTGYTF. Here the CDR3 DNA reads TGTGCCACCAGCAGACCTGGACAGGGTCATACCGGCTACACCTTC.

The CDR3 reads CASSPFTRDRGHEQYF. CDR3 coding DNA: TGCGCCAGCAGCCCGTTCACCAGGGACAGGGGGCACGAGCAGTACTTC. The chain employs TRBV5-1 and TRBJ2-7; 12 bases are a match to TRBD1. V shed 4 bases and J 5 bases; nucleotides not matched to a gene: 10. The CDR3 contains 16 residues. Germline V gene sequence: CDR1 SGHRS, CDR2 YFSETQ.

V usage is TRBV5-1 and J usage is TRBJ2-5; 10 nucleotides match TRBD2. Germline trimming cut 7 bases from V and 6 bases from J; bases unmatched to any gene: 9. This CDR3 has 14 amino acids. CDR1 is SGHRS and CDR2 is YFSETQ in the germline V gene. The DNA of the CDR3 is TGCGCCAGCGGAATGGCTAGCGGGAGTCAGACCCAGTACTTC. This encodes CASGMASGSQTQYF.

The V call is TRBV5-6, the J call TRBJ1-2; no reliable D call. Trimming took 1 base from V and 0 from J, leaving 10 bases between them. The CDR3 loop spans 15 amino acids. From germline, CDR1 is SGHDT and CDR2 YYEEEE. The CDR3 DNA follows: TGTGCCAGCAGCTTGAACGGAGGACCTAACTATGGCTACACCTTC. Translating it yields CASSLNGGPNYGYTF. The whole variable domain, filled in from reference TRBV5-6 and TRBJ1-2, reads DAGVTQSPTHLIKTRGQQVTLRCSPKSGHDTVSWYQQALGQGPQFIFQYYEEEERQRGNFPDRFSGHQFPNYSSELNVNALLLGDSALYLCASSLNGGPNYGYTFGSGTRLTVV.

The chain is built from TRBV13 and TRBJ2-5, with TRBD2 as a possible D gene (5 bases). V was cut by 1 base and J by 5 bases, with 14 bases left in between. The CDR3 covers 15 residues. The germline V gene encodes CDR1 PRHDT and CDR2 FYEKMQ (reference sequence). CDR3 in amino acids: CASSLAGRGRETQYF. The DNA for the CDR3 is TGTGCCAGCAGCTTAGCGGGGAGAGGTCGGGAGACCCAGTACTTC.

CDR3 sequence: CASSSDGFYGYTF. The DNA for the CDR3 is TGTGCCAGCAGTTCAGACGGGTTTTATGGCTACACCTTC. The chain links TRBV6-1 to TRBJ1-2; the D is unclear. This CDR3 is 13 amino acids long. The V end was cut by 5 bases, the J end by 5 bases, with 12 bases between. CDR1 and CDR2 (germline): MNHNS, SASEGT.